Sequencing of this TCR beta chain was carried out in a study of CXCR3-negative and CXCR3-positive naive CD8 T cells (dated by TCRdb to 2018 to 2020). The study in broad terms: In total, approximately 140 million TRB reads were obtained, or roughly 1.5 +/- 0.3 million reads per library. The diversity and physicochemical repertoire analyses included about a dozen donors pooled from two independent experiments. TRBV-TRBJ cluster analysis included naive subsets from five or six donors and memory cells from 3 donors. Study-wide conclusions, independent of this receptor: Within the same donor, TRBV-TRBJ usage looked similar between naive CXCR3-negative and CXCR3-positive cells, but memory cells had distinct patterns. Because surface CD5, which has been linked to self-reactivity in mice, was comparable between naive subsets, TCR interaction strength was also inferred from TRB CDR3 physicochemical properties. Compared with CXCR3-negative naive cells, CXCR3-positive naive cells had TRB CDR3s with higher hydrophobicity (lower Kidera factor 4), lower energy, and higher strength and volume indices. Both naive subsets had comparably high repertoire diversity, while memory CD8+ T cells had much lower repertoire diversity. CXCR3 expression partially decreased after cryopreservation, so most assays used freshly isolated PBMCs.

TCRdb lists the instrument as NextSeq 550. The Human TCR Profiling Kit (MiLaboratory) was used to prepare UMI-labeled 5' RACE TRB cDNA libraries. cDNA synthesis used the entire amount of extracted RNA, and PCR amplification then used the entire amount of cDNA produced. The libraries were made side by side, with each library going through the same number of PCR cycles. The authors' analysis ran thus. About 50,000 +/- 10,000 unique UMI-labeled TRB cDNA molecules per library were extracted with MIGEC and MiXCR, with at least two reads per UMI required. An average of approximately 40,000 +/- 10,000 functional in-frame TRB CDR3 nucleotide clonotypes without stop codons was found per library. Diversity metrics, including normalized Shannon-Wiener and Chao1, were computed in VDJtools after downsampling to 5000 UMI-labeled TRB molecules per sample. VDJtools was used to calculate clonotype-size-weighted physicochemical properties of the central five CDR3 residues, namely interaction energy, strength, volume and Kidera factor 4. The reads were reprocessed in TCRdb, with one entry per CDR3 protein sequence and no accompanying DNA. The V and J calls here are based on TCRdb, not the publication. For this sample, the table gives tens of thousands of distinct CDR3 sequences. The ten largest clonotypes hold 1.5% of the sample.

As to this clonotype: Its target antigen remains unknown.

For each CD8+ T cell subset, flow sorting was done in triplicate, and 300,000 or so cells per subset went directly into RLT lysis buffer. Naive CD8+ T cells were defined stringently as CD45RO-CCR7+CD27+CD95- to exclude memory contaminants. Peripheral blood mononuclear cells were isolated from buffy coats using standard density gradient centrifugation. A FACSAria III was used to flow-sort naive CXCR3-negative and CXCR3-positive CD8+ T cells. An RNeasy Mini Kit was used to extract total RNA from the sorted cells. The germline V gene provides CDR1 MDHEN and CDR2 SYDVKM. From the cysteine up to the phenylalanine, the CDR3 has a length of 15 residues. The DNA sequence is not available.

This TCR was recovered from a human donor in good health. Some clones in this sample may be carry-over from other donors' samples. In this chain, TRBV28 is recombined with TRBJ2-5; the D call from TCRdb, TRBD2, cannot be confirmed without DNA. Material: naive CXCR3- CD8+ T cells from blood. The cell subset or site label of this sample denotes: CD45RO-CCR7+CD27+CD95- naive CD8+ T cells lacking CXCR3 (TNR3-). The CDR3 is CASSRAGTSKETQYF.